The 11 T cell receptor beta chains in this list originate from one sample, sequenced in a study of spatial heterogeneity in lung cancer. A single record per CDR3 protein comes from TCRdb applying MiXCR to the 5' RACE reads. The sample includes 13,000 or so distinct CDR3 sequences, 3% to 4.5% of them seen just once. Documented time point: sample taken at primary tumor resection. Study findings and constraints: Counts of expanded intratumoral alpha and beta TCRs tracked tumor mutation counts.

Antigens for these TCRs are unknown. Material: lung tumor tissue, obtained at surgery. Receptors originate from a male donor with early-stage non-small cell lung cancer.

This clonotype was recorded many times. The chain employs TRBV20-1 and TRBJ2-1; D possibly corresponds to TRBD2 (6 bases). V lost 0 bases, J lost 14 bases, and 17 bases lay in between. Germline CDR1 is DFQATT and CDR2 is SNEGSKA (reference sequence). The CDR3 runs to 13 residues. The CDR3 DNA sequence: TGCAGTGCTAGAGAGAATCCTGAGCGGGTGGAGTTCTTC. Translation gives CSARENPERVEFF.

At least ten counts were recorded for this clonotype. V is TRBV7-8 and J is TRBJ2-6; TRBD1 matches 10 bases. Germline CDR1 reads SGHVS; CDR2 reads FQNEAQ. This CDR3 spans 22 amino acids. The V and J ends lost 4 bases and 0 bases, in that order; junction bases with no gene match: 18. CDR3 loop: CASSSDWGSTGGAFSGANVLTF. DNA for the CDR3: TGTGCCAGCAGCTCCGATTGGGGATCGACAGGGGGCGCCTTCTCTGGGGCCAACGTCCTGACTTTC.

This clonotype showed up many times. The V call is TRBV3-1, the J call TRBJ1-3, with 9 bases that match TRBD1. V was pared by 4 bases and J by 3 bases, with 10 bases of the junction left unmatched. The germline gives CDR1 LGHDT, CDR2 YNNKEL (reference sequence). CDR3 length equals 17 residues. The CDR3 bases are TGTGCCAGCAGCCGATTGTCTACAGGGGGCTTTGGAAACACCATATATTTT. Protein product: CASSRLSTGGFGNTIYF.

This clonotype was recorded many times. CDR3 nucleotides: TGTGCCAGCAGCTTACAGGCCTTACACACTGAAGCTTTCTTT. It codes for CASSLQALHTEAFF. The chain employs TRBV11-2 and TRBJ1-1, with D unclear. The CDR3 covers 14 residues. V was cut by 2 bases and J by 3 bases, with 10 bases left in between. Germline V lookup: CDR1 SGHAT, CDR2 FQNNGV. Full variable domain (outside the CDR3, taken from reference TRBV11-2 and TRBJ1-1): EAGVAQSPRYKIIEKRQSVAFWCNPISGHATLYWYQQILGQGPKLLIQFQNNGVVDDSQLPKDRFSAERLKGVDSTLKIQPAKLEDSAVYLCASSLQALHTEAFFGQGTRLTVV.

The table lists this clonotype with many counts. The CDR3 spells CASSARSYRDRVGNEQFF. The CDR3 nucleotides read TGTGCCAGCAGCGCTAGGTCATACCGGGACAGGGTGGGCAATGAGCAGTTCTTC. The genes are TRBV9 and TRBJ2-1, with 9 bases fitting TRBD1. The CDR3 is made up of 18 amino acids. The germline V gene encodes CDR1 SGDLS and CDR2 YYNGEE. Trimming cost V 3 bases and J 6 bases; bases outside gene matches: 16.

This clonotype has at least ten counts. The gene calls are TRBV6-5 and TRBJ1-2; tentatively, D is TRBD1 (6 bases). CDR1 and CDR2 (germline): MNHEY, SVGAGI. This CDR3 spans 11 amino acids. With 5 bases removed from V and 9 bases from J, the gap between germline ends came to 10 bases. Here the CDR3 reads CASSVQGSYTF. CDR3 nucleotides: TGTGCCAGCAGTGTTCAGGGGAGCTACACCTTC.

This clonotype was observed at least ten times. CDR3 DNA sequence: TGTGCCAGCAGTCTGACGGGACTAGCGGGGACCGGGGAGCTGTTTTTT. Encoded protein: CASSLTGLAGTGELFF. The rearrangement uses TRBV27 and TRBJ2-2; 13 bases align to TRBD2. The trim removed 5 bases at V and 5 bases at J, leaving 5 bases unmatched. Germline V CDR1 and CDR2: MNHEY, SMNVEV (reference sequence). CDR3 length: 16 amino acids.

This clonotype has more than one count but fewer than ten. The CDR3 loop reads CASSTGPGDRGFWGSPLHF. The DNA for the CDR3 is TGCGCCAGCTCGACGGGTCCCGGAGACAGGGGGTTTTGGGGTTCACCCCTCCACTTT. The rearrangement uses TRBV5-1 and TRBJ1-6; 9 bases are shared with TRBD1. The V gene end was trimmed by 7 bases and the J gene end by 9 bases; junction bases not matched to a gene: 23. The CDR3 consists of 19 residues. Per germline, CDR1 SGHRS and CDR2 YFSETQ.

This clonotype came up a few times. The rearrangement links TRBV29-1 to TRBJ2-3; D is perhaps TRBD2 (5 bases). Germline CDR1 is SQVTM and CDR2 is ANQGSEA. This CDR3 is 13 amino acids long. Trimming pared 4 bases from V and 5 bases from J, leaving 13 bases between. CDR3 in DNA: TGCAGCGTTGCCGGGGTGTTGAAAGATACGCAGTATTTT. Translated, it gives CSVAGVLKDTQYF.

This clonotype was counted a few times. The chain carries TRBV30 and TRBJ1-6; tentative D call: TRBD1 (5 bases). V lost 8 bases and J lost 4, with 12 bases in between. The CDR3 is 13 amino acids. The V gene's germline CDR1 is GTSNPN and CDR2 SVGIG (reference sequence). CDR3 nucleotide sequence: TGTGCCGCTCAGGGAGAGTATAATTCACCCCTCCACTTT. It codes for CAAQGEYNSPLHF. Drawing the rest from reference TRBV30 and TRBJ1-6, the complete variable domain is SQTIHQWPATLVQPVGSPLSLECTVEGTSNPNLYWYRQAAGRGLQLLFYSVGIGQISSEVPQNLSASRPQDRQFILSSKKLLLSDSGFYLCAAQGEYNSPLHFGNGTRLTVT.

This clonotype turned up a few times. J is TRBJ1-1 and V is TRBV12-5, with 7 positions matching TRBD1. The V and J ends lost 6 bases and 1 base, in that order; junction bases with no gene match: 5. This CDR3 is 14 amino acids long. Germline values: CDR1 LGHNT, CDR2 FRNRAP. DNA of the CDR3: TGTGCTAGTGGGCCGGGACAGCGGAACACTGAAGCTTTCTTT. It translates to CASGPGQRNTEAFF.